The 17 T cell receptor beta chains in this list originate from one sample, sequenced in a study of shared clonotypes between healthy human individuals. The table came from immunoSEQ multiplex PCR; TCRdb's copy has only in-frame clones and leaves some out. The sample holds hundreds of thousands of clones; around 95% are singletons and the top ten take approximately 0.11%. Naive CD8 cells were CD45RO-negative, positively selected for CCR7, excluding terminally differentiated effector memory CD45RA+ cells. The sequenced sample was naive CD8+ T cells sorted from blood. The receptors shown here come from a woman aged 25 to 39 in good health.

The chain joins TRBV21-1 to TRBJ1-5; the table's D gene call, TRBD1, was not cross checked with the DNA. TRBV21-1 is a pseudogene locus. CDR3 length: 14 amino acids. DNA for the CDR3: TGTGCCAGCAAGCTAGGACAGGGGAGTCAGCCCCAGCATTTT. This gives the protein CASKLGQGSQPQHF.

The chain employs TRBV29-1 and TRBJ2-1; D is unclear. The CDR3 covers 12 residues. Trimming took off 6 bases at V and 7 bases at J, with 13 bases between the two ends. Germline lookup yields CDR1 SQVTM and CDR2 ANQGSEA. The CDR3: CSVPNGVNEQFF. The DNA of the CDR3 is TGCAGCGTCCCGAATGGTGTGAATGAGCAGTTCTTC.

The CDR3 spells CASSLSPLAGKYEQYF. The CDR3 DNA follows: TGTGCCAGCAGTTTATCCCCACTAGCGGGAAAATACGAGCAGTACTTC. This sequence joins TRBV28 and TRBJ2-7; 10 bases match TRBD2. The CDR3 sequence is 16 residues long. Germline CDR1 and CDR2: MDHEN and SYDVKM. The trim removed 1 base at V and 4 bases at J, leaving 7 bases unmatched.

The chain is built from TRBV4-1 and TRBJ2-7; D uncertain. CDR3 length: 13 residues. Trimming cost V 3 bases and J 6 bases, with 12 bases left between them. Germline loops: CDR1 MGHRA, CDR2 YSYEKL. CDR3 protein: CASSQANLGEQYF. DNA of the CDR3: TGCGCCAGCAGCCAGGCAAACCTTGGCGAGCAGTACTTC.

This clone was recorded once. The sample contains more than one DNA sequence encoding this CDR3. This chain links TRBV27 with TRBJ2-1; 7 positions match TRBD2. V lost 6 bases to trimming and J lost 0 bases; unmatched junction nucleotides: 5. The length of the CDR3 is 15 residues. From germline, CDR1 is MNHEY and CDR2 SMNVEV (reference sequence). The CDR3 nucleotides read TGTGCCAGCAGCCCCACTAGCGCCTCCTACAATGAGCAGTTCTTC. Its translation: CASSPTSASYNEQFF.

In its sample, this clone was seen a few times. The chain recombines TRBV7-9 with TRBJ2-7; TRBD2 agrees at 8 bases. The CDR3 covers 12 residues. Germline CDR1 and CDR2: SEHNR and FQNEAQ (reference sequence). CDR3 in amino acids: CASSLAEAGTSV. CDR3 DNA: TGTGCCAGCAGCTTAGCGGAGGCCGGGACTAGCGTC.

The chain couples TRBV7-2 to TRBJ1-5; D is uncertain. The V gene lost 4 bases and the J gene lost 3 bases, with 7 bases spanning the gap. This CDR3 is 13 amino acids long. The germline V gene has CDR1 SGHTA and CDR2 FQGNSA. CDR3 sequence (DNA): TGTGCCAGCAGCTCCGGATCCAATCAGCCCCAGCATTTT. Translated, it gives CASSSGSNQPQHF.

The chain carries TRBV21-1 and TRBJ2-2; TRBD2 is the table's D call and was not checked against the DNA. TRBV21-1 is marked as a pseudogene. This CDR3 has 16 residues. The CDR3 DNA follows: TGTGCCAGCAGCAAAGAGGGTAGCGGGAGCACCGGGGAGCTGTTTTTT. Its protein product is CASSKEGSGSTGELFF.

V gene TRBV28 combines with J gene TRBJ2-7, with a possible D match to TRBD2 (5 bases). CDR3 size: 17 residues. The V gene's germline CDR1 is MDHEN and CDR2 SYDVKM. V shed 4 bases and J shed 2 bases, with 21 bases lying between them. CDR3 sequence (DNA): TGTGCCAGCAGTTCTCCCCGATTAACTAGAAGTCCCTACGAGCAGTACTTC. As protein: CASSSPRLTRSPYEQYF.

The chain is built from TRBV5-6 and TRBJ1-2, with D hard to call. This CDR3 has 14 residues. In germline, CDR1 is SGHDT, CDR2 YYEEEE. V was shortened by 0 bases and J by 4 bases, with 10 bases between the two germline ends. The CDR3 protein is CASSLAGSTYGYTF. The CDR3 DNA is TGTGCCAGCAGCTTGGCGGGGTCTACCTATGGCTACACCTTC.

CDR3 bases: TGTGCCAGTAGGGCTAGCGGGAGCTACAATGAGCAGTTCTTC. Its translation: CASRASGSYNEQFF. V usage is TRBV19 and J usage is TRBJ2-1; 10 bases fit TRBD2. Per the germline V gene, CDR1 is LNHDA and CDR2 is SQIVND (reference sequence). With V trimmed by 6 bases and J by 3 bases, 2 bases remained unmatched. The CDR3 has 14 amino acids.

Points on this clone: This sample includes further DNA sequences coding for the same CDR3. The chain has TRBV7-6 and TRBJ1-2, with D possibly being TRBD1 (6 bases). Germline CDR1 is SGHVS and CDR2 is FNYEAQ. The ends were cut back, 3 bases at V and 2 bases at J, with 7 bases in the middle. This CDR3 is 13 amino acids long. This CDR3 reads CASSFGQNYGYTF. The CDR3 DNA reads TGTGCCAGCAGCTTCGGACAGAACTATGGCTACACCTTC.

This clone was counted only a few times. This chain joins TRBV6-1 and TRBJ1-5, with TRBD1 as a possible D gene (6 bases). CDR3 size: 17 residues. The V end lost 4 bases, the J end lost 1 base, and 17 bases lay between the germline ends. CDR1 is MNHNS and CDR2 is SASEGT in the germline V gene. The DNA for the CDR3 is TGTGCCAGCAGTGGTCACAGGGATATCTGGAGCAATCAGCCCCAGCATTTT. This sequence encodes CASSGHRDIWSNQPQHF.

The rearrangement joins TRBV27 to TRBJ2-7, with TRBD2 matching over 13 bases. In germline, CDR1 is MNHEY, CDR2 SMNVEV (reference sequence). Trimming at V came to 1 base and at J to 4 bases, leaving 1 base not matched to a gene. The CDR3 loop spans 15 amino acids. CDR3 residues: CASSLWTSGSYEQYF. CDR3 bases: TGTGCCAGCAGTTTATGGACTAGCGGGAGTTACGAGCAGTACTTC.

This sequence joins TRBV19 and TRBJ2-7; 7 bases map to TRBD2. V lost 4 bases, J lost 2 bases, and 5 bases stayed unmatched. Germline V gene lookup returns CDR1 LNHDA and CDR2 SQIVND (reference sequence). The CDR3 is 14 amino acids. CDR3 nucleotide sequence: TGTGCCAGTAGTAGCTCTAGCGGAGCCTACGAGCAGTACTTC. Translated, it gives CASSSSSGAYEQYF.

This sequence joins TRBV11-2 and TRBJ2-4, with 9 bases identical to TRBD2. CDR1 SGHAT and CDR2 FQNNGV come from the germline V gene. The V and J ends lost 6 bases and 8 bases, in that order; junction bases with no gene match: 11. The CDR3 contains 15 residues. CDR3 loop: CASSEGSGRIDIQYF. The CDR3 bases are TGTGCCAGCAGTGAGGGGAGCGGGAGGATAGACATTCAGTACTTC.

The V gene is TRBV13, the J gene TRBJ2-3; 7 nucleotides agree with TRBD2. The germline CDR1 and CDR2 sequences are PRHDT and FYEKMQ (reference sequence). Trimming cost V 11 bases and J 2 bases; bases outside gene matches: 13. The CDR3 has 15 amino acids. CDR3 sequence (DNA): TGTGCCGCCAAGGGAGGGAGGGCCCTCACAGATACGCAGTATTTT. Residues: CAAKGGRALTDTQYF.